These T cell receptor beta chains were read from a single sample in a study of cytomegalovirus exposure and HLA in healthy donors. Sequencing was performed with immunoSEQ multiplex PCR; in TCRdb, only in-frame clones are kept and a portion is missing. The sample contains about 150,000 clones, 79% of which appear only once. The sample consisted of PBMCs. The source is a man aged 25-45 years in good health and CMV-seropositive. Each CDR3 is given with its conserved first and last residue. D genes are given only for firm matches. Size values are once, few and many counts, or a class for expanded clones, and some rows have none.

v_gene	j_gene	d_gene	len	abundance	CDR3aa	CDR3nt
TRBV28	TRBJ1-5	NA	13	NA	CASGFGGNQPQHF	TGTGCCAGCGGCTTCGGGGGCAATCAGCCCCAGCATTTT
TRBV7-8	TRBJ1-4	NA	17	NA	CASSHATAGATNEKLFF	TGTGCCAGCAGCCACGCCACGGCGGGTGCAACTAATGAAAAACTGTTTTTT
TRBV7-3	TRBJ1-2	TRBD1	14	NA	CASSLQGQGMGYTF	TGTGCCAGCAGCTTACAGGGACAGGGTATGGGCTACACCTTC
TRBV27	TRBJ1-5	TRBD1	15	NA	CASSLSRQGRQPQHF	TGTGCCAGCAGTTTATCCCGACAGGGGAGGCAGCCCCAGCATTTT
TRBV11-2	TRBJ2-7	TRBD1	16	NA	CASSLTGQPLAYEQYF	TGTGCCAGCAGCCTAACGGGACAGCCCCTGGCCTACGAGCAGTACTTC
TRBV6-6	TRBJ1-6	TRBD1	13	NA	CASQRQGNSPLHF	TGTGCCAGCCAAAGACAGGGTAATTCACCCCTCCACTTT
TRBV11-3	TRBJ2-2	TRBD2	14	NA	CASSPSGITGELFF	TGTGCCAGCAGCCCGAGCGGGATCACCGGGGAGCTGTTTTTT
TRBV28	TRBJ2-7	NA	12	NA	CASSSGRYEQYF	TGTGCCAGCAGCTCCGGCAGGTACGAGCAGTACTTC
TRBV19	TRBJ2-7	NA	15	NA	CASSIVGSRTYEQYF	TGTGCCAGTAGTATAGTAGGTTCCAGGACCTACGAGCAGTACTTC
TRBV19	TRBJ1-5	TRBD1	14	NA	CASRPTGGTQPQHF	TGTGCCAGTAGACCGACAGGGGGCACTCAGCCCCAGCATTTT
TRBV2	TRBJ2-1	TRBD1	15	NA	CASSARQGSYNEQFF	TGTGCCAGCAGTGCCCGACAGGGCTCCTACAATGAGCAGTTCTTC
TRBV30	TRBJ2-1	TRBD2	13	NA	CAWSTSGTNEQFF	TGTGCCTGGAGTACTAGCGGGACCAATGAGCAGTTCTTC
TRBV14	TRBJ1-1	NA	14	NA	CASSRIGQYTEAFF	TGTGCCAGCAGCCGAATAGGACAGTACACTGAAGCTTTCTTT
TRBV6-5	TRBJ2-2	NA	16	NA	CASSYSSPLRAGELFF	TGTGCCAGCAGTTACTCGAGCCCCCTGAGGGCCGGGGAGCTGTTTTTT
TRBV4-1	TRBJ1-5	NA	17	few	CASSHSRPGSNDQPQHF	TGCGCCAGCAGCCACTCCAGACCAGGATCTAACGATCAGCCCCAGCATTTT
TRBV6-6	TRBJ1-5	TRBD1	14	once	CASTGDRVNQPQHF	TGTGCCAGCACTGGGGACAGGGTAAATCAGCCCCAGCATTTT
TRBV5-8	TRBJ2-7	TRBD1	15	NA	CASSLDQGAAYEQYF	TGTGCCAGCAGCTTGGATCAGGGGGCGGCCTACGAGCAGTACTTC
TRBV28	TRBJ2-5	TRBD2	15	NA	CASTSGASGRGEQYF	TGTGCCAGCACTTCGGGGGCAAGCGGGAGGGGGGAGCAGTACTTC
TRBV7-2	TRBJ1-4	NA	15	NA	CASSLAGRGREKLFF	TGTGCCAGCAGCTTAGCGGGCAGGGGAAGGGAAAAACTGTTTTTT
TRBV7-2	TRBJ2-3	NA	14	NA	CASSLGRATDTQYF	TGTGCCAGCAGCTTAGGCAGGGCGACAGATACGCAGTATTTT
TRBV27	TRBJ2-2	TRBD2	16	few	CASSLELAGGTGELFF	TGTGCCAGCAGTTTAGAGCTAGCGGGGGGCACCGGGGAGCTGTTTTTT
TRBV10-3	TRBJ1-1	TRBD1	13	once	CATSDRGGTEAFF	TGTGCCACCTCAGACAGGGGCGGGACTGAAGCTTTCTTT
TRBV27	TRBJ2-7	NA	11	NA	CASGRDYEQYF	TGTGCCAGTGGCAGGGACTACGAGCAGTACTTC
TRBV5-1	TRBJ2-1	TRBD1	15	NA	CASSLTGTAYNEQFF	TGCGCCAGCAGCTTGACCGGGACAGCCTACAATGAGCAGTTCTTC
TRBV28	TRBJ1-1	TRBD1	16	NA	CASEYTGTGRSTEAFF	TGTGCCAGCGAATACACGGGGACAGGGCGTTCCACTGAAGCTTTCTTT
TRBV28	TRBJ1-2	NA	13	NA	CASSSGRDYGYTF	TGTGCCAGCAGTTCGGGGAGGGACTATGGCTACACCTTC
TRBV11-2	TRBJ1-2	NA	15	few	CASSLAGENQGGYTF	TGTGCCAGCAGCTTAGCTGGGGAAAACCAGGGAGGCTACACCTTC
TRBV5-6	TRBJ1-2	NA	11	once	CASSLGQGYTF	TGTGCCAGCAGCTTGGGACAGGGCTACACCTTC
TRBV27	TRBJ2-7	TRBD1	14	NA	CASSSTGGGDEQYF	TGTGCCAGCAGTTCTACAGGGGGAGGTGACGAGCAGTACTTC
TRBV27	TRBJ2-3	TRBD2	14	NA	CASRLGLVSDTQYF	TGTGCCAGCAGGTTAGGACTAGTCTCAGATACGCAGTATTTT
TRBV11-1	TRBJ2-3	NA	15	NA	CASSLVTSRGDTQYF	TGTGCCAGCAGCTTAGTAACGTCTCGGGGAGATACGCAGTATTTT
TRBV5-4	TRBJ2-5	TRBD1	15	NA	CASSRGQGTKETQYF	TGTGCCAGCAGCCGGGGACAGGGGACTAAAGAGACCCAGTACTTC
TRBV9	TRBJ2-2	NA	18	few	CASSVALRAVLNTGELFF	TGTGCCAGCAGCGTAGCTTTACGAGCGGTCTTGAACACCGGGGAGCTGTTTTTT
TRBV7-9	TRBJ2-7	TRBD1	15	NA	CASSSGQASSYEQYF	TGTGCCAGCAGCTCCGGACAGGCTAGCTCCTACGAGCAGTACTTC
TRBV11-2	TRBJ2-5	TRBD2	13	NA	CASGVAGRETQYF	TGTGCCAGCGGGGTAGCGGGAAGGGAGACCCAGTACTTC
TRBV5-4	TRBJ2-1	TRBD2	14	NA	CATYPGGPIYEQFF	TGTGCCACTTACCCGGGAGGGCCGATTTATGAGCAGTTCTTC
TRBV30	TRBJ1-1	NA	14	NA	CAWSDGAGETEAFF	TGTGCCTGGAGTGACGGAGCCGGGGAGACTGAAGCTTTCTTT
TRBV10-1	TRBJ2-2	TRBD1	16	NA	CASSGTGGRNTGELFF	TGCGCCAGCAGTGGGACAGGGGGCCGCAACACCGGGGAGCTGTTTTTT
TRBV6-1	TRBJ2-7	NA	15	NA	CASTPGHGSSYEQYF	TGTGCCAGCACCCCGGGACACGGAAGCTCCTACGAGCAGTACTTC
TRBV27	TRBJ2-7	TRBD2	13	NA	CANTNGGANEQYF	TGTGCCAACACCAACGGGGGGGCAAACGAGCAGTACTTC
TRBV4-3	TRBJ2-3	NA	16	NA	CASSQDPQGPLDTQYF	TGCGCCAGTAGCCAAGATCCCCAGGGGCCGCTAGATACGCAGTATTTT
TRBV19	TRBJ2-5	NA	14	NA	CASTGQAGGETQYF	TGTGCCAGTACGGGCCAGGCCGGGGGAGAGACCCAGTACTTC
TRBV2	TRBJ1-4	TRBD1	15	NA	CASSPRTGGGEKLFF	TGTGCCAGCAGTCCCCGGACAGGGGGAGGTGAAAAACTGTTTTTT
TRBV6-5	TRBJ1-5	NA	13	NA	CASSYSGGLPQHF	TGTGCCAGCAGTTACTCAGGCGGCCTCCCCCAGCATTTT
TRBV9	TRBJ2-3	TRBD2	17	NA	CASSAWGASGGTDTQYF	TGTGCCAGCAGCGCCTGGGGGGCTAGCGGGGGGACAGATACGCAGTATTTT
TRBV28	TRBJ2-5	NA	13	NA	CASSWAGEETQYF	TGTGCCAGCAGTTGGGCAGGGGAAGAGACCCAGTACTTC
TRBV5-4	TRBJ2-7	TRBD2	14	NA	CASSFSGKGYEQYF	TGTGCCAGCAGCTTTAGCGGGAAAGGGTACGAGCAGTACTTC
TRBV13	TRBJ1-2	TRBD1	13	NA	CASSFGQGAGYTF	TGTGCCAGCAGCTTTGGGCAGGGGGCTGGCTACACCTTC
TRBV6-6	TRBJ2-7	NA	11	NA	CASSYSGGQYF	TGTGCCAGCAGTTACTCGGGAGGGCAGTACTTC
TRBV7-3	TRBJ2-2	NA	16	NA	CASSYPTGSNTGELFF	TGTGCCAGCAGCTATCCAACGGGTTCGAACACCGGGGAGCTGTTTTTT
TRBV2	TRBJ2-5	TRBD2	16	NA	CASVQTSGRKGETQYF	TGTGCCAGCGTGCAGACTAGCGGGAGGAAGGGAGAGACCCAGTACTTC
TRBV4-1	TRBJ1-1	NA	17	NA	CASSQDSWEEGRDEAFF	TGCGCCAGCAGCCAAGACAGCTGGGAGGAGGGGAGGGATGAAGCTTTCTTT
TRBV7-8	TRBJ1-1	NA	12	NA	CASSFREGGAFF	TGTGCCAGCAGCTTCCGGGAAGGGGGAGCTTTCTTT
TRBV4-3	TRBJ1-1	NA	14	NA	CASSHEVGNTEAFF	TGCGCCAGCAGCCACGAGGTTGGGAACACTGAAGCTTTCTTT